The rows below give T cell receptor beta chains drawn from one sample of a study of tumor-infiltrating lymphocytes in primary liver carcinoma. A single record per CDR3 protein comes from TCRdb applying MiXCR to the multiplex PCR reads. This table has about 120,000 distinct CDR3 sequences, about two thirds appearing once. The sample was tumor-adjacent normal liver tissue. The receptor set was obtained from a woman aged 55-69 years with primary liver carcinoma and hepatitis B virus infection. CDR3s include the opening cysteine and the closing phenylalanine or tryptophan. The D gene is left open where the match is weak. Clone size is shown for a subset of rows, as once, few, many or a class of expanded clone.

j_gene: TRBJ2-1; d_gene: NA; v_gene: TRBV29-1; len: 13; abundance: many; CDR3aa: CSVARVVDHEQFF; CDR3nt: TGCAGCGTTGCGAGGGTGGTCGATCATGAGCAGTTCTTC
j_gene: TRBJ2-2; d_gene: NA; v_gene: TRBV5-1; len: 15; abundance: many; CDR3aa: CASSPWGDGTGELFF; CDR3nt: TGCGCCAGCAGCCCCTGGGGGGATGGCACCGGGGAGCTGTTTTTT
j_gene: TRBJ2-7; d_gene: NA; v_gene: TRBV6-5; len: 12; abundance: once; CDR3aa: CASTSRCYEQYF; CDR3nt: TGTGCCAGCACTTCCAGGTGTTACGAGCAGTACTTT
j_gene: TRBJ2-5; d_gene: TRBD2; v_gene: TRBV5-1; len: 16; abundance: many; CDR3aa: CASSSEGLDVVETQYF; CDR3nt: TGCGCCAGCAGCTCCGAGGGACTAGACGTGGTAGAGACCCAGTACTTC
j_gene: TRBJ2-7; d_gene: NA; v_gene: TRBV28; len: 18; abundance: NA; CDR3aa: CASSPSPGRGRSGYEQYF; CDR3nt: TGTGCCAGCAGTCCTTCCCCGGGGAGAGGCCGGAGTGGTTACGAGCAGTACTTC
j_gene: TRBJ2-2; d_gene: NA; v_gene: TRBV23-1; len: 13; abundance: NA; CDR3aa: CASRTFKDQGTVF; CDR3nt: TGCGCCAGCAGGACGTTTAAAGACCAGGGAACTGTTTTT
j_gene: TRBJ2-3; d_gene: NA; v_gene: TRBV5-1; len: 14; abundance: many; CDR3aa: CASSLLGVTDTQYF; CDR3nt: TGCGCCAGCAGCTTGCTGGGGGTAACAGATACGCAGTATTTT
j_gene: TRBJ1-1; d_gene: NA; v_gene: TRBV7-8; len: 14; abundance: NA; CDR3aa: CASSHQDSNTEAFF; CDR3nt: TGTGCCAGCAGCCATCAGGACAGCAACACTGAAGCTTTCTTT
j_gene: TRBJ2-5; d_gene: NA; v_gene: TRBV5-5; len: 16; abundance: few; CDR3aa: CASSLAPSDSRETHYF; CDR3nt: TGTGCCAGCAGCTTGGCCCCCTCGGACAGCAGGGAGACTCACTACTTC
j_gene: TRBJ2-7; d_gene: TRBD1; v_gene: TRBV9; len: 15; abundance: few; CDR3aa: CASSVGQGGYYEQYF; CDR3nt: TGTGCCAGCAGCGTCGGACAGGGAGGATATTACGAGCAGTACTTC
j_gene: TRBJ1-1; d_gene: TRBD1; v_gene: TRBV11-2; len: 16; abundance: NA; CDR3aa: CASSSLTGDWNTEVSF; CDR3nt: TGTGCTAGCAGCTCCTTAACAGGGGATTGGAACACTGAAGTTTCCTTT
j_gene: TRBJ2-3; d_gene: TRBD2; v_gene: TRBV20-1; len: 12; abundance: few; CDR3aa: CSARGGPDTQYF; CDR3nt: TGCAGTGCTAGGGGAGGGCCAGATACGCAGTATTTT
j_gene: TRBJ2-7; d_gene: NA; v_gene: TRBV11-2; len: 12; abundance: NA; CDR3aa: CTISITRSEQYF; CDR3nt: TGTACCATCAGCATAACTAGAAGCGAGCAGTACTTC
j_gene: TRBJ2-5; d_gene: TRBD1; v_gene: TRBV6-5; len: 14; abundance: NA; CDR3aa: CASRPDRVQESQYF; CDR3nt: TGTGCCAGCAGACCAGACAGGGTTCAAGAGAGCCAGTACTTC
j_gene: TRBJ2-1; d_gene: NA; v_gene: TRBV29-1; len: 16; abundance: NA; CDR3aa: CSGEGTLAPEWNEQFF; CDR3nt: TGCAGCGGTGAGGGAACACTAGCTCCCGAGTGGAATGAGCAATTCTTC
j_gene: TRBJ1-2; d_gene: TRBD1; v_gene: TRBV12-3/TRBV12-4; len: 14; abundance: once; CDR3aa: CANRSQGEPGGYTF; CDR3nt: TGTGCCAACAGGTCCCAGGGGGAACCTGGGGGCTACACCTTC
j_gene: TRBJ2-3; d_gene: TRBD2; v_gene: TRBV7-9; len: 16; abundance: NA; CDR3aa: CASSLVGCGSSDTQYF; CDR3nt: TGTGCTAGCAGCTTAGTCGGTTGCGGGAGCTCAGATACGCAGTATTTT
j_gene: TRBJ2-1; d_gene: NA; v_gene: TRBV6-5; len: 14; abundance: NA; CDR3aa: CARSPDRIDNEQFF; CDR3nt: TGTGCCAGGAGCCCGGACCGGATCGACAATGAGCAGTTCTTC
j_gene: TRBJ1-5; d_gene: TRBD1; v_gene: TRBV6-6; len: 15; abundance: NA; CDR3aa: CVSSPGTGFNQPQHF; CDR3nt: TGTGTCAGCAGCCCCGGGACAGGCTTCAATCAACCCCAGCATTTT
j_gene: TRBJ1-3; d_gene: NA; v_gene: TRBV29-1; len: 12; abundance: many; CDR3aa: CSVVSGGNTIYF; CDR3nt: TGCAGCGTTGTTTCGGGGGGAAACACCATATATTTT
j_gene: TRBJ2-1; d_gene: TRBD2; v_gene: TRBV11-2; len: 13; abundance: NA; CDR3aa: CASSWTSRAELFF; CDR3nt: TGTGCCAGCAGCTGGACTAGTAGGGCAGAGCTGTTCTTC
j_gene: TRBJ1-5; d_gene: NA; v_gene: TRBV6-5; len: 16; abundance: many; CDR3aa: CASRPRQGLTNQPQHF; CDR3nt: TGTGCCAGCAGACCCCGGCAGGGGCTAACCAATCAGCCCCAGCATTTT
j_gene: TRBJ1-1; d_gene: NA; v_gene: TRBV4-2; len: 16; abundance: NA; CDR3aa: CASSPFEGRGGTEAFF; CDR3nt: TGTGCCAGCAGCCCATTCGAAGGTCGGGGGGGCACCGAAGCTTTCTTT
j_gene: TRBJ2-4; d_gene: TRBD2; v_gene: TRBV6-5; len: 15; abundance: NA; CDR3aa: CVSRRTGGGKNIQYF; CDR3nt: TGTGTCAGCAGGAGAACGGGGGGGGGCAAAAACATTCAGTACTTC
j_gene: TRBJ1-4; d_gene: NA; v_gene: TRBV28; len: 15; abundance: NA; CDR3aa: CASSSHTGGNEKLFF; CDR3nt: TGTGCCAGCAGTTCCCATACGGGTGGAAATGAAAAACTGTTTTTT
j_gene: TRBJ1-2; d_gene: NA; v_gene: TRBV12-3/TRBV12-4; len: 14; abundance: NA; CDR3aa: CASSIRHCGEGYTF; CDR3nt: TGTGCCAGCAGTATTCGACATTGTGGAGAGGGCTACACCTTC
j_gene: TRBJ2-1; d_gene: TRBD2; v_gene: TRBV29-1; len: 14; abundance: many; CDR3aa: CSVGGHAAGDEQFF; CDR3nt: TGCAGCGTGGGAGGACACGCCGCGGGAGATGAGCAGTTCTTC